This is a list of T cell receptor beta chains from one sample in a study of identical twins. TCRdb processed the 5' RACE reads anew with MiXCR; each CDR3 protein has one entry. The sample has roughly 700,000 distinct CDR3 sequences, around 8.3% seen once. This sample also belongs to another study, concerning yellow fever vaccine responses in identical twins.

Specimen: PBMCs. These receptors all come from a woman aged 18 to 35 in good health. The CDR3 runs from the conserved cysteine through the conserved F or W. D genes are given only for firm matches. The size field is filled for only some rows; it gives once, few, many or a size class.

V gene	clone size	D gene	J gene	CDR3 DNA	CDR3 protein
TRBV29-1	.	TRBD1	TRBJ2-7	TGCAGCGCCGAGGGGGACAGGGAGGGATCCTACGAGCAGTACTTC	CSAEGDREGSYEQYF
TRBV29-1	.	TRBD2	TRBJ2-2	TGCAGCGTCAAGACTAGCGGCTACAACACCGGGGAGCTGTTTTTT	CSVKTSGYNTGELFF
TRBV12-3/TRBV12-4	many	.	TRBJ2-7	TGTGCCAGCAATCGCCGGGACACCTACGAGCAGTACTTC	CASNRRDTYEQYF
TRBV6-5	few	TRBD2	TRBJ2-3	TGTGCCAGCAGTTCTGTCCCGGGACTAGCGGGAGCAGATACGCAGTATTTT	CASSSVPGLAGADTQYF
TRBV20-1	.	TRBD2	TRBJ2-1	TGCAGTGCTAGAGACCGGGGGGGCTACAATGAGCAGTTCTTC	CSARDRGGYNEQFF
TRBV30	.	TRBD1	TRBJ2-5	TGTGCCTGGCGGACAGGGGGTCAAGAGACCCAGTACTTC	CAWRTGGQETQYF
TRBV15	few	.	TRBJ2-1	TGTGCCACCAGCGCACGTAGCGGATTTTCCTACAATGAGCAGTTCTTC	CATSARSGFSYNEQFF
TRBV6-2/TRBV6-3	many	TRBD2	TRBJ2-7	TGTGCCAGCACCAGAAGCGGGAGTACCCACGAGCAGTACTTC	CASTRSGSTHEQYF
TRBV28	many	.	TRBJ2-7	TGTGCCAGCAGTTTATCAAGGGTGTCCGAGCAGTACTTC	CASSLSRVSEQYF
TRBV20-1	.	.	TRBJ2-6	TGCAGTGCTAGAGAATGGCCTGGGGCCAACGTCCTGACTTTC	CSAREWPGANVLTF
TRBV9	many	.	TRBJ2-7	TGTGCCAGCAGCGTCGGGGCAGGGGGGTCGTACGAGCAGTACTTC	CASSVGAGGSYEQYF
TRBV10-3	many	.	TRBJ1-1	TGTGCCATCAGTGAGCCCGTAGGGAACACTGAAGCTTTCTTT	CAISEPVGNTEAFF
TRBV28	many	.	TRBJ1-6	TGTGCCAGCGGGCCCCTAAGTAATTCACCCCTCCACTTT	CASGPLSNSPLHF
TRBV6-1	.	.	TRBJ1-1	TGTGCCAGCAGTGAAATTTTGGGGGGCGCTTATAACACTGAAGCTTTCTTT	CASSEILGGAYNTEAFF
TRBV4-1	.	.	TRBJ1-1	TGCGCCAGCAGCCAAGATATGGACATGAACACTGAAGCTTTCTTT	CASSQDMDMNTEAFF
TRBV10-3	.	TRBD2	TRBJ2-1	TGTGCCATCAATACTGGGGCCATAGCGGGAAGTTACAATGAGCAGTTCTTC	CAINTGAIAGSYNEQFF
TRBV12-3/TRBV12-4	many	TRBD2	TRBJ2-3	TGTGCCAGCAGTCCCCGGGGGGGAACAGATACGCAGTATTTT	CASSPRGGTDTQYF
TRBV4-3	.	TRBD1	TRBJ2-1	TGCGCCAGCAGCCAACGACGACAGGGGGCATCGTACAATGAGCAGTTCTTC	CASSQRRQGASYNEQFF
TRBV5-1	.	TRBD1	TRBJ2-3	TGCGCCAGCAGCCCACGATGGACAGGAGAGCTTCATTTT	CASSPRWTGELHF
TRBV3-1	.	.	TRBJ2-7	TGTGCCAGCAGCCTCCGACTAGGAAATTACGAGCAGTACTTC	CASSLRLGNYEQYF
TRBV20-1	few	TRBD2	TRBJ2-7	TGCAGTGCTCGACCGGGACTAGTATTATACGAGCAGTACTTC	CSARPGLVLYEQYF
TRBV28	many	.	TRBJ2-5	TGTGCCAGCAGTTTATTAAACCAAGAGACCCAGTACTTC	CASSLLNQETQYF
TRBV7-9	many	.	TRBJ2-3	TGTGCCAGCAGCACGGGGAGCACAGATACGCAGTATTTT	CASSTGSTDTQYF
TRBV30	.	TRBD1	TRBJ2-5	TGTGCCTGGGACAGGGGGGAGGAGACCCAGTACTTC	CAWDRGEETQYF
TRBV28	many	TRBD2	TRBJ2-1	TGTGCCAGCAGCCCCCCACGACTAGCGGGCCATGAGCAGTTCTTC	CASSPPRLAGHEQFF
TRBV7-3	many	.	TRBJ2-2	TGTGCCAGCAGCTTAACCAACACCGGGGAGCTGTTTTTT	CASSLTNTGELFF
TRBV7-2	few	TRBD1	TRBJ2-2	TGTGCCAGCAGCTCCGATATTTGGGACAGGGTTATCGGGGAGCTGTTTTTT	CASSSDIWDRVIGELFF
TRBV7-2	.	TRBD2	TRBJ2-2	TGTGCCAGCAGCACTAGCGGGCCTCAGAGGACCGGGGAGCTGTTTTTT	CASSTSGPQRTGELFF
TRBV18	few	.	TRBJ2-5	TGTGCCAGCTCACCTTTACCTCCGGGAACACCTAGGGAGACCCAGTACTTC	CASSPLPPGTPRETQYF
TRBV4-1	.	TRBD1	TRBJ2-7	TGCGCCAGCAGCCAAGAACCGGGACAGGGGGCGAGCGAGCAGTACTTC	CASSQEPGQGASEQYF
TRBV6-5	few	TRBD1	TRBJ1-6	TGTGCCAGCAGTTATGCCCTTCGGGGACAGAATTCACCCCTCCACTTT	CASSYALRGQNSPLHF
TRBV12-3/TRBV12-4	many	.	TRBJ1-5	TGTGCCAGCAGCTCGCACCTCTCAGGGGGCAATCAGCCCCAGCATTTT	CASSSHLSGGNQPQHF
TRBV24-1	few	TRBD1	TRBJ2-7	TGTGCCACCAGTGCCCTAGACAGGGCCTACGAGCAGTACTTC	CATSALDRAYEQYF
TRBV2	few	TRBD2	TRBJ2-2	TGTGCCAGCAGTGATCGTCTAGCGGACGGCACCGGGGAGCTGTTTTTT	CASSDRLADGTGELFF
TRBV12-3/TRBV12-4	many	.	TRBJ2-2	TGTGCCAGCAGGGAGGGATGGGACACCGGGGAGCTGTTTTTT	CASREGWDTGELFF
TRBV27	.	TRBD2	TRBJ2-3	TGTGCCACCAGAACTAGCGGGAGCAATACGCAGTATTTT	CATRTSGSNTQYF
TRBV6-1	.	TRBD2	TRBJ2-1	TGTGCCAGCAGTGAAGAGCTAGCGGACCACAATGAGCAGTTCTTC	CASSEELADHNEQFF
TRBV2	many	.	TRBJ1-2	TGTGCCAGCAACCCTGGGACCCTGGGAGGCTACACCTTC	CASNPGTLGGYTF
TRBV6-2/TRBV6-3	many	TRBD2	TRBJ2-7	TGTGCCAGCAGAATGACCGGGACTAGTCGCGAGCAGTACTTC	CASRMTGTSREQYF
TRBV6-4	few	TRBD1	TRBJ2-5	TGTGCCAGCGGACAGGAAGAGACCCAGTACTTC	CASGQEETQYF
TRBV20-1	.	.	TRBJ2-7	TGCAGTGCTAGGGCAGATTACGAGCAGTACTTC	CSARADYEQYF
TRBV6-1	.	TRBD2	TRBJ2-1	TGTGCCAGCAGTGGGCTGGCTACGGGACTAGCGGGAGGAGTCGACTACAATGAGCAGTTCTTC	CASSGLATGLAGGVDYNEQFF
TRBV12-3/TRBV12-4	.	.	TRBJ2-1	TGTGCCAGCACCCAGAGATCGGGGAATGAGCAGTTCTTC	CASTQRSGNEQFF
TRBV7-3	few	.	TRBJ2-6	TGTGCCAGCAGCAAGCAACAGGTCTCTGGGGCCAACGTCCTGACTTTC	CASSKQQVSGANVLTF
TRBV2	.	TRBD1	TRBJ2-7	TGTGCCAGCAGCAACTCTGGGACAGGGGGGTATGAGCAGTACTTC	CASSNSGTGGYEQYF
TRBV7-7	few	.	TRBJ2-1	TGTGCTAGCAGCCTGACTCAAAGCAATGAGCAGTTCTTC	CASSLTQSNEQFF
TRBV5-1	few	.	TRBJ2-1	TGCGCCAGCAGCTTGGGGTTATCGGGGAATTACAATGAGCAGTTCTTC	CASSLGLSGNYNEQFF
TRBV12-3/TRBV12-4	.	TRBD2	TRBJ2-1	TGTGCCAGCAGTCTACTAGCGGGAGCCCCGGTTGTCTTC	CASSLLAGAPVVF
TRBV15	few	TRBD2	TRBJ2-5	TGTGCCACCAGCAGATTAGCGGGAGTGGGAGAGACCCAGTACTTC	CATSRLAGVGETQYF
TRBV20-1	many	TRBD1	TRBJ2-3	TGCAGTGCTGAAGGGGGCCTTTCAGATACGCAGTATTTT	CSAEGGLSDTQYF